The 21 T cell receptor beta chains below come from one sample, sequenced in a study of T-cell memory formation after mild COVID-19. One entry per CDR3 protein, called by TCRdb with MiXCR from the 5' RACE reads. Here the sample spans 200,000 to 250,000 distinct CDR3 sequences, roughly 9.4% being singletons. Source material: PBMCs or a T cell subset sorted from them (not recorded which). These receptors all stem from a man aged 18 to 30 who had mild COVID-19 (a few samples of this study predate the infection). Cell type and time point are not known.

The chain links TRBV7-2 to TRBJ1-2, with 9 bases that match TRBD1. Germline V gives CDR1 SGHTA, CDR2 FQGNSA. Trimming removed 5 bases from V and 4 bases from J; junction bases left unmatched: 2. The CDR3 consists of 13 residues. DNA for the CDR3: TGTGCCAGCAGCCAGGGACAGGGCTATGGCTACACCTTC. As protein: CASSQGQGYGYTF.

V is TRBV23-1 and J is TRBJ1-4; D is undetermined. TRBV23-1 is placed among ORFs of uncertain function. The V gene lost 0 bases and the J gene lost 8 bases, with 7 bases spanning the gap. There are 13 residues in the CDR3. The CDR3 sequence is CASSQSTREKLFF. Written as DNA, the CDR3 is TGCGCCAGCAGTCAATCGACCAGGGAAAAACTGTTTTTT.

The V call is TRBV12-3 or TRBV12-4, the J call TRBJ1-1, with a possible D match to TRBD1 (5 bases). CDR3 length: 14 amino acids. Between the trimmed V and J ends, which lost 6 bases and 4 bases, there was a span of 15 bases. The chain's CDR3 is CASSFGGGSTEAFF. CDR3 DNA sequence: TGTGCCAGCAGCTTCGGGGGGGGGAGCACTGAAGCTTTCTTT.

J is TRBJ2-5 and V is TRBV7-9, with TRBD2 identical over 10 bases. CDR3 size: 15 residues. Germline CDR1 and CDR2: SEHNR and FQNEAQ (reference sequence). Trimming cost V 7 bases and J 4 bases; bases outside gene matches: 9. The chain's CDR3 is CASTELAGVGETQYF. CDR3 nucleotide sequence: TGTGCCAGCACCGAGCTAGCGGGGGTTGGAGAGACCCAGTACTTC.

This clonotype was found many times. The chain recombines TRBV7-2 with TRBJ2-3; 10 bases are shared with TRBD1. The CDR3 is 15 amino acids. Germline loops: CDR1 SGHTA, CDR2 FQGNSA. V was clipped by 4 bases and J by 7 bases; unmatched bases: 8. The chain's CDR3 is CASSSSTGGGNTQYF. The DNA for the CDR3 is TGTGCCAGCAGCTCGTCGACAGGGGGCGGAAATACGCAGTATTTT. Drawing the rest from reference TRBV7-2 and TRBJ2-3, the complete variable domain is GAGVSQSPSNKVTEKGKDVELRCDPISGHTALYWYRQSLGQGLEFLIYFQGNSAPDKSGLPSDRFSAERTGGSVSTLTIQRTQQEDSAVYLCASSSSTGGGNTQYFGPGTRLTVL.

The sample holds a few counts of this clonotype. The CDR3 loop is CSAWGQGSNEQFF. For the CDR3, the DNA is TGCAGTGCTTGGGGACAGGGCTCCAATGAGCAGTTCTTC. V usage is TRBV20-1 and J usage is TRBJ2-1; 9 bases are shared with TRBD1. The J segment lost 6 bases and the V segment lost 5 bases, leaving 5 bases of the junction unmatched. The germline gives CDR1 DFQATT, CDR2 SNEGSKA (reference sequence). This CDR3 is 13 amino acids long.

This clonotype appeared a few times. The chain is built from TRBV2 and TRBJ1-4; maybe TRBD1 (5 bases). The CDR3 sequence is 14 residues long. V was cut by 7 bases and J by 4 bases, with 13 bases left in between. Germline V lookup: CDR1 SNHLY, CDR2 FYNNEI. The CDR3 DNA reads TGTGCCAGCACCTCGGGGCCTCATAATGAAAAACTGTTTTTT. Translation: CASTSGPHNEKLFF.

This clonotype was found a few times. The chain combines TRBV7-9 with TRBJ1-3; no definite D call. Trimming removed 6 bases at V and 3 bases at J, with 12 bases between. Germline CDR1 and CDR2: SEHNR and FQNEAQ (reference sequence). The CDR3 loop spans 14 amino acids. The CDR3 protein is CASSGVIGGNTIYF. In nucleotides, the CDR3 is TGTGCCAGCAGTGGGGTGATAGGTGGAAACACCATATATTTT.

The table lists this clonotype with a few counts. V gene TRBV20-1 combines with J gene TRBJ2-5; TRBD1 agrees at 7 bases. The CDR3 is made up of 16 amino acids. J gave up 5 bases and V 3 bases, and 15 bases lay outside the gene matches. Germline CDR1 reads DFQATT; CDR2 reads SNEGSKA (reference sequence). The CDR3 bases are TGCAGTGCTAGTAAGCCAGGGGGTACGCTTGCGGAGACCCAGTACTTC. It encodes CSASKPGGTLAETQYF.

This clonotype was picked up a small number of times. The chain uses TRBV5-1 and TRBJ1-3; TRBD1 might be the D (6 bases). Germline V gives CDR1 SGHRS, CDR2 YFSETQ. The ends were cut back, 4 bases at V and 4 bases at J, with 15 bases in the middle. CDR3 length: 15 amino acids. The CDR3 DNA is TGCGCCAGCAGCCCGATACAGGGTCCCGGAAACACCATATATTTT. This gives the protein CASSPIQGPGNTIYF.

The chain joins TRBV5-1 to TRBJ1-1; TRBD1 matches at 9 bases. Looked up from germline, CDR1 is SGHRS and CDR2 is YFSETQ. The CDR3 length is 13 residues. J lost 11 bases, V lost 5 bases, and 10 bases had no gene match. CDR3: CASRPGQGWGAFF. Here the CDR3 DNA reads TGCGCCAGCAGACCGGGACAGGGATGGGGGGCTTTCTTT.

This clonotype appeared a few times. The chain joins TRBV5-1 to TRBJ2-3; a weak D match, TRBD2 (6 bases). V lost 5 bases and J lost 4, with 17 bases in between. The CDR3 runs 15 residues. The germline V gene encodes CDR1 SGHRS and CDR2 YFSETQ. CDR3 DNA sequence: TGCGCCAGCAGACCGGGGGTGGGACTGGCAGATACGCAGTATTTT. It translates to CASRPGVGLADTQYF.

In its sample, this clonotype was seen a few times. The V call is TRBV20-1, the J call TRBJ2-3, with a tentative D call TRBD2 (7 bases). V dropped 3 bases and J dropped 1 base, with 14 bases sitting between them. Germline-derived CDR1 and CDR2 are DFQATT and SNEGSKA (reference sequence). This CDR3 spans 15 amino acids. The CDR3 loop reads CSARRGRDGTDTQYF. The CDR3 region has the DNA TGCAGTGCTAGGCGGGGGCGGGACGGCACAGATACGCAGTATTTT.

This clonotype was counted only a few times. The V gene is TRBV14, the J gene TRBJ2-2; 8 bases agree with TRBD2. CDR3 length: 16 residues. Germline values: CDR1 SGHDN, CDR2 FVKESK. The V segment lost 5 bases and the J segment 5 bases; nucleotides outside the gene matches: 10. CDR3 in DNA: TGTGCCAGCAGCAAACGGGGAGCGGGGGCAACCGGGGAGCTGTTTTTT. As protein: CASSKRGAGATGELFF.

The genes are TRBV9 and TRBJ2-3; D is ambiguous. CDR3 length equals 14 residues. Germline assignment: CDR1 SGDLS and CDR2 YYNGEE. V was clipped by 8 bases and J by 4 bases, with 17 bases between them. Written as DNA, the CDR3 is TGTGCCAGTTCCCTCTCGCAACCCTCAGATACGCAGTATTTT. Translating it yields CASSLSQPSDTQYF.

This clonotype was counted between two and nine times. V gene TRBV12-3 or TRBV12-4 combines with J gene TRBJ2-3; D is uncertain. CDR3 length: 13 residues. V was shortened by 6 bases and J by 8 bases, with 15 bases between the two germline ends. The CDR3 DNA is TGTGCCAGCAGGTGGGAATCGATAGGTACGCAGTATTTT. It specifies CASRWESIGTQYF.

This clonotype was seen more than once but under ten times. The chain recombines TRBV7-9 with TRBJ1-5, with D unresolved. The CDR3 contains 13 residues. Per germline, CDR1 SEHNR and CDR2 FQNEAQ (reference sequence). V was clipped by 5 bases and J by 5 bases, with 10 bases between them. The CDR3 sequence: CASSVGSDQPQHF. The CDR3, as DNA: TGTGCCAGCAGCGTGGGGAGCGATCAGCCCCAGCATTTT.

The rearrangement uses TRBV20-1 and TRBJ2-7; D gene unclear. Trimming removed 1 base at V and 0 bases at J, with 7 bases between. This CDR3 has 13 residues. CDR1 and CDR2 from the germline V gene are DFQATT and SNEGSKA (reference sequence). Here the CDR3 DNA reads TGCAGTGCTAGAGTTAGTAGCTCCTACGAGCAGTACTTC. Protein sequence: CSARVSSSYEQYF.

The rearrangement uses TRBV5-6 and TRBJ1-3; D is unresolved. The CDR3 contains 13 residues. Trimming took 7 bases from V and 0 from J, leaving 8 bases between them. Germline V gene sequence: CDR1 SGHDT, CDR2 YYEEEE. The CDR3 loop is CASHDLSGNTIYF. The CDR3, as DNA: TGTGCCAGCCATGACCTCTCTGGAAACACCATATATTTT.

This clonotype was observed a handful of times. The rearrangement uses TRBV24-1 and TRBJ2-2; D is perhaps TRBD2 (6 bases). V lost 4 bases to trimming and J lost 4 bases, with 12 bases between them. Germline V gene lookup returns CDR1 KGHDR and CDR2 SFDVKD. The CDR3 loop spans 15 amino acids. The CDR3 is CATSDPGLTTGELFF. CDR3 bases: TGTGCCACCAGTGACCCGGGACTCACCACCGGGGAGCTGTTTTTT.

The V gene is TRBV24-1, the J gene TRBJ2-3; D gene ambiguous. The CDR3 runs 13 residues. Trimming took 1 base from V and 2 from J, leaving 3 bases between them. Germline V gives CDR1 KGHDR, CDR2 SFDVKD. CDR3 residues: CATSDFFTDTQYF. The CDR3 nucleotides read TGTGCCACCAGTGATTTCTTCACAGATACGCAGTATTTT.